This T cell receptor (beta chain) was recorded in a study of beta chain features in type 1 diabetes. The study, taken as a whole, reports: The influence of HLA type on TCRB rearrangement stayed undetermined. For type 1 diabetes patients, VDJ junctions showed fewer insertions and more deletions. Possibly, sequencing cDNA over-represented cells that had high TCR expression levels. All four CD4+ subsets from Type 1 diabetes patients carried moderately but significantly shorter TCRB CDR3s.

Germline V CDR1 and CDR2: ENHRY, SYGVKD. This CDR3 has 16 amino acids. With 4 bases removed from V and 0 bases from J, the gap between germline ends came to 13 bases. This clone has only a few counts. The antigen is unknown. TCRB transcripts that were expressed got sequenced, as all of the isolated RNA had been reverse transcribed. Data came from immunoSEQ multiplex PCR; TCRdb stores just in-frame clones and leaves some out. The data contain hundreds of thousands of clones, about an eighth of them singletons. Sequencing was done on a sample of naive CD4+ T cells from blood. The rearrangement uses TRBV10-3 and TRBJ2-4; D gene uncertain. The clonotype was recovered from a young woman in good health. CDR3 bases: TGTGCCATCAGTGGGGTCGCAGGTCTAGCCAAAAACATTCAGTACTTC. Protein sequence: CAISGVAGLAKNIQYF.